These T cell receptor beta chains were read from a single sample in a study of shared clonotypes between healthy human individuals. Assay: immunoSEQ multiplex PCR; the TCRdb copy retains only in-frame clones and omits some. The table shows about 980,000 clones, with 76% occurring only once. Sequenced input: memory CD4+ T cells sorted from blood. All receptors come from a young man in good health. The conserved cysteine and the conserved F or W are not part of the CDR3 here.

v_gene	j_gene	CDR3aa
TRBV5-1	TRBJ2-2	ASSLIGANTGELF
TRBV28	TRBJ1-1	ASRLGGVYTEAF
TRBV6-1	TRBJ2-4	ASSISGQGKNIQY
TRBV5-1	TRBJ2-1	ASSPTANEQF
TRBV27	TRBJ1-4	ASSGRNEKLF
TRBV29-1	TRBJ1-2	SLKTGVDYGYT
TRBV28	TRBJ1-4	ASRLQANEKLF
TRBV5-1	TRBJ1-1	ASSLPPKTEAF
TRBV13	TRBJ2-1	ASSLIPKTGYNEQF
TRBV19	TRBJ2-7	ASRSSSYSYEQY
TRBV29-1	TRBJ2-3	SVQQGTPDTQY
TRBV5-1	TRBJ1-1	ASSQLQGRNTEAF
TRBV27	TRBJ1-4	ASSPWEGKLF
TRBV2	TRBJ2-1	ASSAVGLNNEQF
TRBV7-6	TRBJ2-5	ASSFAQLETQY
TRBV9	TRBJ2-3	ASSPRVGDITDTQY
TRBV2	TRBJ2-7	ASRQNVAYEQY
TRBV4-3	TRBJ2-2	ASSRDIAGANTGELF
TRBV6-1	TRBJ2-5	ASSEQGTATTQETQY
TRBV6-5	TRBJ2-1	ASTKTGGWYNEQF
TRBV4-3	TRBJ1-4	ASSQDGGQAGEKLF
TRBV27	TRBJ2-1	ASSLRGNEQF
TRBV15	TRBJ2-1	ATSSDRGSYNEQF
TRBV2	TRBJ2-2	ASSEQGNTGELF
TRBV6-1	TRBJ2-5	ASSVGTTQETQY
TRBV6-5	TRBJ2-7	ASRRDFESEYEQY
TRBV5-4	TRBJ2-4	ASSLSPGTGARED
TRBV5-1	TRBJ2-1	ASGDRLSSYNEQF
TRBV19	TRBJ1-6	ATSGGTHTTPLH
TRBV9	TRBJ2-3	ASSVASSSGGLTDTQY
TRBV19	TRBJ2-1	ASSTFGGRADEQF
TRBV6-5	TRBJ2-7	ASRSPGQGAYEQY
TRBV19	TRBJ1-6	ASRPTLYSYNSPLH
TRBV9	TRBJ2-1	ASSVEGRQGEQF
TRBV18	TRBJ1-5	ASSDGQGYQPQH
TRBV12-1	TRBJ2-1	ASRLRKASMRKF
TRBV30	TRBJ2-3	AWSIRTGLSDTQY
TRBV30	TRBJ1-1	AWNRQSNTEAF
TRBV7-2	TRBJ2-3	ASILSPGNTDTQY
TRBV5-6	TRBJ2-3	ASSLVAGGTDTQY
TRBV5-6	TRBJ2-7	ASSLVGGGLADYEQY